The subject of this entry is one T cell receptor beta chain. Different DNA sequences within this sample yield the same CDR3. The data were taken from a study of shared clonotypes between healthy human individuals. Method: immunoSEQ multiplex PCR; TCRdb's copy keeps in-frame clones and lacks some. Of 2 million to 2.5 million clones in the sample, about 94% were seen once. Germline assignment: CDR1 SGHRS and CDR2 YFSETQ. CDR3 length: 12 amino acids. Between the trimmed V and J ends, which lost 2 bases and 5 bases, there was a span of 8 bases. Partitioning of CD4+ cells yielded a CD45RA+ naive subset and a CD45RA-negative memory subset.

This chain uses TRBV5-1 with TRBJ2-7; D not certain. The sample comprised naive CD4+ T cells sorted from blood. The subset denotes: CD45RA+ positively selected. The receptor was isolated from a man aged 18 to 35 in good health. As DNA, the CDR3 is TGCGCCAGCAGCTTTAGTGGGAACGAGCAGTACTTC. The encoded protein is CASSFSGNEQYF.